This T cell receptor (beta chain) was found in a study of control samples from healthy donors and cancer patients. Here immunoSEQ multiplex PCR was the method, and the copy in TCRdb shows in-frame clones only, minus some. The table has approximately 120,000 clones, about 90% seen once. This TCR derives from a young man in good health. Sequenced: blood.

The DNA of the CDR3 is TGTGCCAGCAGCCTCGGACTAGCCTACGAGCAGTACTTC. Its protein product is CASSLGLAYEQYF. This chain uses TRBV7-9 with TRBJ2-7; 7 nucleotides match TRBD2. Germline V lookup: CDR1 SEHNR, CDR2 FQNEAQ (reference sequence). The J segment lost 2 bases and the V segment lost 5 bases, leaving 3 bases of the junction unmatched. The CDR3 sequence is 13 residues long.